These T cell receptor beta chains were read from a single sample in a study of CD8 T cells in Susac syndrome. TCRdb itself ran the immunoSEQ multiplex PCR reads through MiXCR, one entry per CDR3 protein. Here the sample spans hundreds of thousands of distinct CDR3 sequences, about 94% being singletons. The sequencing input was CD4+ T cells from PBMCs. These receptors all stem from a human donor with Susac syndrome. CDR3s include the opening cysteine and the closing phenylalanine or tryptophan. The D gene is left open where the match is weak. Clone size is shown for a subset of rows, as once, few, many or a class of expanded clone.

.,TRBD2,TRBJ2-3,TRBV2,TGTGCCAGCCGGACTAGCCCCACAGATACGCAGTATTTT,CASRTSPTDTQYF
.,.,TRBJ1-1,TRBV30,TGTGCCTGGAACGGGGACTCCTTGAACACTGAAGCTTTCTTT,CAWNGDSLNTEAFF
.,.,TRBJ1-4,TRBV5-4,TGTGCCAGCAGCCCCTCCGGGGGGGGAGCGGTTGAAAAACTGTTTTTT,CASSPSGGGAVEKLFF
.,TRBD1,TRBJ2-7,TRBV18,TGTGCCAGCTCACCATCCCGGACAGGGACTGACTACGAGCAGTACTTC,CASSPSRTGTDYEQYF
.,TRBD2,TRBJ2-2,TRBV12-3/TRBV12-4,TGTGCCAGCACCCGACGGGGGGGGCGCGGCACCGGGGAGCTGTTTTTT,CASTRRGGRGTGELFF
.,.,TRBJ1-6,TRBV4-2,TGTGCCAGCAGCCCGACTCTCCAGGGAGGTACTTCACCCCTCCACTTT,CASSPTLQGGTSPLHF
few,.,TRBJ2-3,TRBV27,TGTGCCAGCAGTCCCGGACTGAGCACAGATACGCAGTATTTT,CASSPGLSTDTQYF
.,TRBD2,TRBJ2-1,TRBV7-3,TGTGCCAGCAGCTCACTAGCGGGGGGGCCCAATGAGCAGTTCTTC,CASSSLAGGPNEQFF
.,.,TRBJ1-2,TRBV20-1,TGCAGTGCTAGAGGACAGCTCTATGGCTACACCTTC,CSARGQLYGYTF
.,.,TRBJ2-3,TRBV20-1,TGCAGTGCTAGAGGCGGGGACATTACTAGCACAGATACGCAGTATTTT,CSARGGDITSTDTQYF
.,TRBD1,TRBJ1-6,TRBV11-2,TGTGCCAGCAGCTTTGGACAGGGGCTTAATTCACCCCTCCACTTT,CASSFGQGLNSPLHF
.,TRBD1,TRBJ1-5,TRBV15,TGTGCCACCAGCAGAGAAGGCCAGGGGGCAAATCAGCCCCAGCATTTT,CATSREGQGANQPQHF
.,.,TRBJ2-7,TRBV15,TGTGCCACCAGCAGAGCGGGAACAGGGTTTACTTACGAGCAGTACTTC,CATSRAGTGFTYEQYF
.,.,TRBJ1-2,TRBV10-3,TGTGCCATCAGTGAGTCATACAGCTATGGCTACACCTTC,CAISESYSYGYTF
.,TRBD1,TRBJ2-4,TRBV6-1,TGTGCCAGCAGTGAAGCACAGGGGGATAACATTCAGTACTTC,CASSEAQGDNIQYF
.,.,TRBJ2-1,TRBV2,TGTGCCAGCCGGCCAGGGAGCTACAATGAGCAGTTCTTC,CASRPGSYNEQFF
once,.,TRBJ1-2,TRBV9,TGTGCCAGCAGCGTCGGTGGAAGGAGCTATGGCTACACCTTC,CASSVGGRSYGYTF